The present T cell receptor beta chain was sequenced within a study of blood T cell repertoires in COVID-19. In the study overall: The United States, Italy and Spain were the sources of the acute and convalescent COVID-19 samples. In each case, the material was cDNA or gDNA derived from T cells, B-cell-depleted T cells, or PBMCs.

Original processing methods: Amplification of reference gene primers provided the estimated nucleated cell counts. Libraries were prepared by immunoSEQ multiplex PCR; TCRdb keeps only in-frame clonotypes and omits some of them. V and J calls and clone size are as listed in that table; D and trimming were resolved from the DNA. The sample has approximately 250,000 clones; 86% are singletons. There are 12 residues in the CDR3. The V end was cut by 3 bases, the J end by 4 bases, with 7 bases between. The germline CDR1 and CDR2 sequences are LGHNT and FRNRAP. Source material: peripheral blood. The clonotype was recovered from a man aged 35-49 years with active or convalescent COVID-19. The rearrangement links TRBV12-5 to TRBJ2-7, with D perhaps matching TRBD2 (6 bases). CDR3 in DNA: TGTGCTAGTGGTTTCGCGGGGTACGAGCAGTACTTC. Amino acids: CASGFAGYEQYF.